This T cell receptor (beta chain) is from a study of T cells in Graves' hyperthyroidism and ophthalmopathy. CDR3 length equals 18 residues. Trimming took 8 bases from V and 5 from J; bases not matched to a gene: 14. The germline V gene has CDR1 MDHEN and CDR2 SYDVKM. This clonotype was seen ten or more times. Amplified TCR beta CDR3 regions came from RNA transcripts. An initial round of RT-PCR targeting the TCR CDR3 relied on the HTBI primer set. TCRdb re-called the multiplex PCR reads with MiXCR, one entry per CDR3 protein. Here the sample spans about 620,000 distinct CDR3 sequences, about 17% being singletons. Source material for PBMCs was about 10 ml fresh peripheral blood.

The sequence came from a woman aged 25 to 45 with Graves' hyperthyroidism. The rearrangement joins TRBV28 to TRBJ2-4; 14 bases are a match to TRBD2. The sample comprised blood. The CDR3, as DNA: TGTGCCAGCCGTTCCACCGGGACTAGCGGGAGTCGGGAAAACATTCAGTACTTC. Amino acid sequence: CASRSTGTSGSRENIQYF.